This paragraph reports one T cell receptor beta chain. Its antigen remains unknown. The data were taken from a study of identical twins. Findings and limits, study-wide: Conclusions were drawn cross-sectionally by statistical analysis, without following the same donors. The more abundant beta clonotypes in cord blood had fewer insertions, and memory repertoires did not show this.

The CDR3 runs 12 residues. Germline CDR1 reads DFQATT; CDR2 reads SNEGSKA (reference sequence). Trimming took 3 bases from V and 1 from J, leaving 6 bases between them. Healthy Caucasians alone served as donors. Template switching added a universal primer site; cDNA carried unique molecular identifiers. TCRdb reprocessed the 5' RACE reads with MiXCR, giving one entry per CDR3 protein. Of 1.5 million to 2 million distinct CDR3 sequences detected, roughly a third appear once; the ten largest clones hold less than 0.35%. The clonotype was recovered from a newborn girl in good health. Sequencing was done on a sample of cord blood. The V gene is TRBV20-1, the J gene TRBJ1-1; the D is unclear. This CDR3 reads CSASGRNTEAFF. CDR3 bases: TGCAGTGCTAGCGGCAGGAACACTGAAGCTTTCTTT.